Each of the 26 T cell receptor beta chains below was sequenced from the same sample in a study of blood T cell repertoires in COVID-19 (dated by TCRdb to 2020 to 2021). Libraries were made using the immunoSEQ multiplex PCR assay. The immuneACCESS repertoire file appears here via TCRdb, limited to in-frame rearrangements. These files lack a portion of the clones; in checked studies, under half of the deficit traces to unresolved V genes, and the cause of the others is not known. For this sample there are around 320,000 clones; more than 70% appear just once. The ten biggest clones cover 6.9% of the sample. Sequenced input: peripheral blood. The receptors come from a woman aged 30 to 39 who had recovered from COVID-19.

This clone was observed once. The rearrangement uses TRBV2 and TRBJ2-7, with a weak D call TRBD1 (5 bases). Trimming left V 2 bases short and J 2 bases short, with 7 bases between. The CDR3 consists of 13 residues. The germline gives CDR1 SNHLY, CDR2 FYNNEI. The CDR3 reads CASSERRAYEQYF. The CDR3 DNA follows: TGTGCCAGCAGTGAACGCAGGGCCTACGAGCAGTACTTC.

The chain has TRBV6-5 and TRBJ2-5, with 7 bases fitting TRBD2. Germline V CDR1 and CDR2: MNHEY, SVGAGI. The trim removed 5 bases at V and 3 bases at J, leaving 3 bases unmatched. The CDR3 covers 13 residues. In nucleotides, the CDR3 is TGTGCCAGCAGTCGGGGGGACGAAGAGACCCAGTACTTC. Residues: CASSRGDEETQYF.

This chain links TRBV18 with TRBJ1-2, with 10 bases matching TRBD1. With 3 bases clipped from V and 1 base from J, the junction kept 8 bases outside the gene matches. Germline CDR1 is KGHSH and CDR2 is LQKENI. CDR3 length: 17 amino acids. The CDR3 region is CASSPRDRGRINYGYTF. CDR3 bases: TGTGCCAGCTCACCGAGGGACAGGGGACGTATTAACTATGGCTACACCTTC.

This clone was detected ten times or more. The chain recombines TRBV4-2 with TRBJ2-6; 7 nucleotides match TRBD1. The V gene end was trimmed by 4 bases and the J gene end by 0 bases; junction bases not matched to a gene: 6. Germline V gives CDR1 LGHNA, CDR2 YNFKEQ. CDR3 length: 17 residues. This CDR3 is CASSPQGDLSGANVLTF. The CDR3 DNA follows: TGTGCCAGCAGCCCCCAGGGGGACCTCTCTGGGGCCAACGTCCTGACTTTC.

CDR3 residues: CASSEQGGALGYTF. Written as DNA, the CDR3 is TGTGCCAGCAGTGAGCAGGGAGGGGCTCTTGGCTACACCTTC. The genes are TRBV28 and TRBJ1-2; maybe TRBD1 (5 bases). Trimming stripped 5 bases from V and 7 bases from J, with 17 bases between. Germline loops: CDR1 MDHEN, CDR2 SYDVKM. This CDR3 region has 14 residues.

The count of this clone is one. The CDR3 loop reads CASSQTGLETEAFF. The CDR3 DNA sequence: TGTGCCAGCAGCCAGACAGGGTTGGAAACTGAAGCTTTCTTT. The chain couples TRBV28 to TRBJ1-1; 7 nucleotides agree with TRBD1. The CDR3 has 14 residues. V shed 6 bases, J shed 5 bases, and the junction held 9 bases outside the gene matches. The germline CDR1 and CDR2 sequences are MDHEN and SYDVKM.

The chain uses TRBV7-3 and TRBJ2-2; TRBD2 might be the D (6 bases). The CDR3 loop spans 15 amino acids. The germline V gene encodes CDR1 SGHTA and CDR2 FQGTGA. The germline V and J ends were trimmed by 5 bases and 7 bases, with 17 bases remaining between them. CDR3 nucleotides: TGTGCCAGCAGCATTAACAGCGGGCCTGGCGGGGAGCTGTTTTTT. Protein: CASSINSGPGGELFF.

The CDR3 DNA is TGTGCCAGCAGCTTACCTCCAGGGGGCCGCTACGAGCAGTACTTC. Translating gives CASSLPPGGRYEQYF. This chain joins TRBV7-8 and TRBJ2-7; 8 nucleotides line up with TRBD1. Per the germline V gene, CDR1 is SGHVS and CDR2 is FQNEAQ. V trimming: 2 bases; J trimming: 3 bases; junction bases outside the gene matches: 6. The length of the CDR3 is 15 residues. The full variable domain, completed using reference TRBV7-8 and TRBJ2-7, is GAGVSQSPRYKVAKRGQDVALRCDPISGHVSLFWYQQALGQGPEFLTYFQNEAQLDKSGLPSDRFFAERPEGSVSTLKIQRTQQEDSAVYLCASSLPPGGRYEQYFGPGTRLTVT.

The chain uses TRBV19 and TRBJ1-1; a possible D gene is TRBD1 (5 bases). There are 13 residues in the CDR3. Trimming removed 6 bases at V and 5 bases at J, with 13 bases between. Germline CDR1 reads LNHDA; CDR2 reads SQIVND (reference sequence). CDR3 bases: TGTGCCAGTAGCCTAGGACAATATACTGAAGCTTTCTTT. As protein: CASSLGQYTEAFF.

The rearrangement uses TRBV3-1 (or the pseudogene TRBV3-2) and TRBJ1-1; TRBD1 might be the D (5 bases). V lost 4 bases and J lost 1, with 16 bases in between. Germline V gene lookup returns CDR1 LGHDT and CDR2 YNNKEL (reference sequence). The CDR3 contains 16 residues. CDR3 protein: CASSPFRDRPNTEAFF. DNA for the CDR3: TGTGCCAGCAGCCCGTTTCGAGACAGACCGAACACTGAAGCTTTCTTT.

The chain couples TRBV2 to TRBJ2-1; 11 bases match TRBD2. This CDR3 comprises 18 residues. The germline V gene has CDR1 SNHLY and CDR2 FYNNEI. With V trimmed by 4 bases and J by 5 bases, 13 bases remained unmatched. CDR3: CASSADIIAGGLDNEQFF. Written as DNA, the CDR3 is TGTGCCAGCAGTGCAGATATAATAGCGGGGGGGCTGGACAATGAGCAGTTCTTC.

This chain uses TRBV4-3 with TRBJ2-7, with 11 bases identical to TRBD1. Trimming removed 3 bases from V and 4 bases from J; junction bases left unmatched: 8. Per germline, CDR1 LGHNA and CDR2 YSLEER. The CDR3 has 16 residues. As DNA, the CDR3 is TGCGCCAGCAGCCATGCCGGGACAGGGGGGCGTTACGAGCAGTACTTC. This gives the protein CASSHAGTGGRYEQYF.

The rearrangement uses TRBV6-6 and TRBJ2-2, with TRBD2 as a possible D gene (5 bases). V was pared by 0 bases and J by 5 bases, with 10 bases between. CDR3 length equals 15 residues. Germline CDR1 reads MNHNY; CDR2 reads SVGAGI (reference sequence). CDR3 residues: CASSYSRVGTGELFF. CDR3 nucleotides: TGTGCCAGCAGTTACTCGCGGGTTGGAACCGGGGAGCTGTTTTTT.

CDR3 sequence: CASSGGLTLTDTQYF. The CDR3 DNA reads TGTGCCAGCAGCGGGGGACTAACTTTAACAGATACGCAGTATTTT. The gene calls are TRBV13 and TRBJ2-3; 7 bases agree with TRBD2. This CDR3 region has 15 residues. Trimming cost V 5 bases and J 3 bases; bases outside gene matches: 8. Germline V gene sequence: CDR1 PRHDT, CDR2 FYEKMQ (reference sequence).

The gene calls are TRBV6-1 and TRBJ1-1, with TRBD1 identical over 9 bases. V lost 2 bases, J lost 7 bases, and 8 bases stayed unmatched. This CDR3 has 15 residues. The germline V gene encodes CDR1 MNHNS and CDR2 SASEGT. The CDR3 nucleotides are TGTGCCAGCAGTGAACTCGGGACAGGGACTAATGAAGCTTTCTTT. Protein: CASSELGTGTNEAFF.

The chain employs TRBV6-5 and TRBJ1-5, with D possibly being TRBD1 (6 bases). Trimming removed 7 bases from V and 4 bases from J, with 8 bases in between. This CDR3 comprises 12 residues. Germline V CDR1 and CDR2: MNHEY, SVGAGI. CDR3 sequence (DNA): TGTGCCAGCAATCAGGGGAATCAGCCCCAGCATTTT. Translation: CASNQGNQPQHF.

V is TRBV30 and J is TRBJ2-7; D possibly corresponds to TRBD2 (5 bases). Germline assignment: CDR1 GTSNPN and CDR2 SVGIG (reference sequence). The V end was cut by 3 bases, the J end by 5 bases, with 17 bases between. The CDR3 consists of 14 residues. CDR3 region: CAWRPRASIHEQYF. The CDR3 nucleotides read TGTGCCTGGAGACCGCGGGCTAGTATCCACGAGCAGTACTTC.

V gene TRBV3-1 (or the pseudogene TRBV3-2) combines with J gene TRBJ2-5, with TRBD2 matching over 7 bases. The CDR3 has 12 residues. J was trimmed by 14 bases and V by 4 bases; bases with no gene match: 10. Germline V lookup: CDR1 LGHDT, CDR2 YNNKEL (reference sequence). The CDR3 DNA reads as TGTGCCAGCAGCCCTCGTAGACTAGCTTACTACTTC. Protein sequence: CASSPRRLAYYF.

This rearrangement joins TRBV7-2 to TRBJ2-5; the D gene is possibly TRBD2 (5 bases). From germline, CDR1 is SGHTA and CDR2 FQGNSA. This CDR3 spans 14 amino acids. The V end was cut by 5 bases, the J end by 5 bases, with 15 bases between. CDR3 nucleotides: TGTGCCAGCAGCCGGGGTGGGCTACTGGAGACCCAGTACTTC. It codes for CASSRGGLLETQYF.

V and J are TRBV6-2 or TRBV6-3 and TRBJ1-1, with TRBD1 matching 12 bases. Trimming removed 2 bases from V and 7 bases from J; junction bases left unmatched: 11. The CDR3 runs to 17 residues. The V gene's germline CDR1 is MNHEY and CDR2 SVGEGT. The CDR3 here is CASSYRWDRGHVVEAFF. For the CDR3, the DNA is TGTGCCAGCAGTTACCGTTGGGACAGGGGGCATGTGGTTGAAGCTTTCTTT.

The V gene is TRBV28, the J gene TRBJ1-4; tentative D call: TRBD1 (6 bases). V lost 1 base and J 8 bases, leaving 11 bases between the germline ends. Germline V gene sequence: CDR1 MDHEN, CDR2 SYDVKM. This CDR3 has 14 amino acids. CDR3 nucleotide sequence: TGTGCCAGCAGTTTATTGGGGGCGGAGGAAAAACTGTTTTTT. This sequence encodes CASSLLGAEEKLFF.

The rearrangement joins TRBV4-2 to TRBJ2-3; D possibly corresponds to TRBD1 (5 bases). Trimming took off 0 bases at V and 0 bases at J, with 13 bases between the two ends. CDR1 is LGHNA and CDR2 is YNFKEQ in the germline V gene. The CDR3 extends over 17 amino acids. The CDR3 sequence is CASSQDLLGRSTDTQYF. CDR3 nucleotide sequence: TGTGCCAGCAGCCAAGACCTATTGGGGCGTAGCACAGATACGCAGTATTTT.

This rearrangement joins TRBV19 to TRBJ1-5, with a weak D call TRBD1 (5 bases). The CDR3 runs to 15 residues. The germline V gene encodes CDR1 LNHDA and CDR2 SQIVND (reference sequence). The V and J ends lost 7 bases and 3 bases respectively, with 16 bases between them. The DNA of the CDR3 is TGTGCCAGTACCGTCACCGGGGGGAACAATCAGCCCCAGCATTTT. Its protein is CASTVTGGNNQPQHF.

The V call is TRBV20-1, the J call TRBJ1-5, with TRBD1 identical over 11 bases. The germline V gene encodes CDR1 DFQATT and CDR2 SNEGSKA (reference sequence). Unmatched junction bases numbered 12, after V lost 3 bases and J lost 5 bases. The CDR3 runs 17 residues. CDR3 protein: CSASLGQGARTDQPQHF. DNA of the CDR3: TGCAGTGCTAGTCTAGGACAGGGGGCGCGGACCGATCAGCCCCAGCATTTT.

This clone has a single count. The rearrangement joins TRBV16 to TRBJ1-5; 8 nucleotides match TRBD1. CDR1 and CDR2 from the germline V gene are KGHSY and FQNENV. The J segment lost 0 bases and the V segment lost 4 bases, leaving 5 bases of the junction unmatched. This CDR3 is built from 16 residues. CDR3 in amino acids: CASSPRTGNSNQPQHF. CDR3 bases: TGTGCCAGCAGCCCCCGGACAGGGAATAGCAATCAGCCCCAGCATTTT.

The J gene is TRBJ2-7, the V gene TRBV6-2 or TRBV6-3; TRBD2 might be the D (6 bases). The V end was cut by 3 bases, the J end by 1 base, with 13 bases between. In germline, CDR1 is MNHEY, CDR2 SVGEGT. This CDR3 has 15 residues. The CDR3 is CASSYGGDVSYEQYF. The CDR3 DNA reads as TGTGCCAGCAGTTATGGCGGGGACGTTTCCTACGAGCAGTACTTC.